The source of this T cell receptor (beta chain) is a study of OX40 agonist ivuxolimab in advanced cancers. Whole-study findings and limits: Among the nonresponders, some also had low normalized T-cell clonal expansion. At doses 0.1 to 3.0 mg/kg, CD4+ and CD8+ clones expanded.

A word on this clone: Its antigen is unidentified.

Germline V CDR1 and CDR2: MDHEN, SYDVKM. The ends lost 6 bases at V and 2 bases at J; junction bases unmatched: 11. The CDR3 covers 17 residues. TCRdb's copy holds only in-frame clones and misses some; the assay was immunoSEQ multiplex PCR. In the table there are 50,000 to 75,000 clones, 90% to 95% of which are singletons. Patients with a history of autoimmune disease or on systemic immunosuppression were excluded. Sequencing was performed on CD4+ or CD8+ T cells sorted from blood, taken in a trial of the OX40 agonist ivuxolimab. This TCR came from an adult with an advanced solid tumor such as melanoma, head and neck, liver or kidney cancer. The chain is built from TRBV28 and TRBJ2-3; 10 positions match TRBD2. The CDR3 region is CASRSSGGPDPTDTQYF. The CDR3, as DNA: TGTGCCAGCAGATCTAGCGGGGGCCCAGACCCCACAGATACGCAGTATTTT.